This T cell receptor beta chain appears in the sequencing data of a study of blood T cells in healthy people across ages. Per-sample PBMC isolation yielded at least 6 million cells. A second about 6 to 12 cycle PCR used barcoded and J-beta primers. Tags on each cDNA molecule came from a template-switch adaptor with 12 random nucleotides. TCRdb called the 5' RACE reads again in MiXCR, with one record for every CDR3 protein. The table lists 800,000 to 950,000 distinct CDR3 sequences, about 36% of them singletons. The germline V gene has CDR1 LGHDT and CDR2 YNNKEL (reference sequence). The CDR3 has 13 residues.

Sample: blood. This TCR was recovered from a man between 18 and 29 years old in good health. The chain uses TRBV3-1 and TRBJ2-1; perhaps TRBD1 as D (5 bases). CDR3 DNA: TGTGTTATATCGCAGGGCTTCCAAGAGACCCAGTTCTTC. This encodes CVISQGFQETQFF.